This is a list of T cell receptor beta chains from one sample in a study of blood T cells in healthy people across ages. Via MiXCR, TCRdb re-called the 5' RACE reads, giving one row per CDR3 protein. This table holds approximately 850,000 distinct CDR3 sequences, roughly 64% found once. The specimen was blood. These receptors all come from a man aged 30-40 years in good health. Each CDR3 is given with its conserved first and last residue. D genes are given only for firm matches. Clone size is shown for a subset of rows, as once, few, many or a class of expanded clone.

clone_size cdr3_length d_call j_call v_call cdr3_aa cdr3_nt
NA 17 NA TRBJ1-1 TRBV20-1 CSARARQSVSRPTEAFF TGCAGTGCTAGAGCTAGACAGTCCGTTAGCCGTCCCACTGAAGCTTTCTTT
NA 16 NA TRBJ2-7 TRBV20-1 CSARDQGEDYPYEQYF TGCAGTGCTAGAGATCAGGGGGAGGACTACCCCTACGAGCAGTACTTC
NA 15 TRBD1 TRBJ1-2 TRBV28 CASSPTRQGVGGYTF TGTGCCAGCAGCCCCACTCGACAGGGGGTAGGTGGCTACACCTTC
NA 15 TRBD2 TRBJ2-7 TRBV7-2 CASSQGLAGAGEQYF TGTGCCAGCAGCCAGGGACTAGCGGGAGCGGGCGAGCAGTACTTC
few 18 TRBD2 TRBJ2-7 TRBV7-2 CASSLAPIAGREGSEQYF TGTGCCAGCAGCTTAGCTCCAATAGCGGGGAGGGAGGGAAGCGAGCAGTACTTC
few 14 TRBD1 TRBJ2-5 TRBV27 CASSRYRGRETQYF TGTGCCAGCAGTCGTTACAGGGGGAGGGAGACCCAGTACTTC
NA 16 NA TRBJ1-5 TRBV20-1 CSASGDGAQTNQPQHF TGCAGTGCTAGCGGCGACGGAGCACAAACCAATCAGCCCCAGCATTTT
NA 15 TRBD2 TRBJ2-3 TRBV7-2 CAGSLASGGSDTQYF TGTGCCGGCAGCTTAGCTAGCGGGGGCTCAGATACGCAGTATTTT
NA 11 NA TRBJ2-1 TRBV29-1 CSVGFLNEQFF TGCAGCGTTGGCTTTCTCAATGAGCAGTTCTTC
NA 12 NA TRBJ2-7 TRBV20-1 CSARDWIYEQYF TGCAGTGCTAGAGATTGGATTTACGAGCAGTACTTC
few 13 TRBD1 TRBJ1-2 TRBV20-1 CSAIKTGVRGYTF TGCAGTGCTATAAAGACAGGGGTTCGCGGCTACACCTTC
NA 15 NA TRBJ2-7 TRBV6-1 CASSEFWTNHGEQYF TGTGCCAGCAGTGAATTTTGGACTAACCATGGGGAGCAGTACTTC
NA 15 NA TRBJ2-5 TRBV7-3 CASSPSGRGDLEQYF TGTGCCAGCAGCCCCTCGGGCAGGGGGGACTTGGAGCAGTACTTC
NA 15 NA TRBJ2-5 TRBV7-2 CASSFPVGGVETQYF TGTGCCAGCAGCTTTCCGGTAGGGGGGGTGGAGACCCAGTACTTC
NA 13 TRBD1 TRBJ1-5 TRBV2 CAGSRTGEQPQHF TGTGCCGGTAGCCGGACAGGGGAACAGCCCCAGCATTTT
NA 13 NA TRBJ1-1 TRBV20-1 CSARSPMNTEAFF TGCAGTGCTAGAAGTCCTATGAACACTGAAGCTTTCTTT
NA 15 TRBD1 TRBJ2-3 TRBV7-9 CASSDRDRGTDTQYF TGTGCCAGCAGCGACCGGGACAGGGGCACAGATACGCAGTATTTT
NA 16 NA TRBJ1-2 TRBV7-2 CASSLGGTGTGYGYTF TGTGCCAGCAGCTTAGGGGGAACAGGGACTGGCTATGGCTACACCTTC
NA 11 NA TRBJ2-1 TRBV7-2 CASQGQFEQFF TGTGCCAGCCAGGGGCAATTTGAGCAGTTCTTC
NA 13 NA TRBJ1-2 TRBV7-2 CASSVGQGAGHTF NA
NA 15 NA TRBJ2-3 TRBV29-1 CSVEFPSGDTDTQYF TGCAGCGTTGAATTTCCATCAGGGGACACAGATACGCAGTATTTT
NA 15 NA TRBJ2-7 TRBV6-2/TRBV6-3 CASSYSGRSSYEQYF TGTGCCAGCAGTTACTCGGGAAGAAGCTCCTACGAGCAGTACTTC
NA 13 NA TRBJ2-5 TRBV6-1 CASSWGVQETQYF TGTGCCAGCAGTTGGGGGGTGCAAGAGACCCAGTACTTC
few 14 TRBD1 TRBJ2-7 TRBV10-3 CATRGDRGTYEQYF TGTGCCACCAGGGGGGACAGGGGGACGTACGAGCAGTACTTC
NA 14 TRBD2 TRBJ2-5 TRBV6-2/TRBV6-3 CASSYAGLAGVQYF TGTGCCAGCAGTTACGCGGGACTAGCGGGAGTTCAGTACTTC
NA 13 NA TRBJ1-6 TRBV12-3/TRBV12-4 CASGSSYNSPLHF TGTGCCAGCGGAAGCTCCTATAATTCACCCCTCCACTTT
NA 14 TRBD1 TRBJ2-7 TRBV5-6 CASSSQGATYEQYF TGTGCCAGCAGCTCACAGGGGGCCACCTACGAGCAGTACTTC